Sequencing of this TCR beta chain was carried out in a study of STAT5B mutations in CD4+ large granular lymphocyte leukemia. The method was immunoSEQ multiplex PCR; TCRdb's version includes in-frame clones alone and lacks a portion of them. The repertoire has 20,000 or so clones, 75% of them found once; the top ten carry about 4.3%. Germline V gene data show CDR1 as LNHDA and CDR2 as SQIVND (reference sequence). The CDR3 consists of 15 residues. Trimming shortened V by 6 bases and J by 2 bases, and 13 bases separated the two germline ends. The chain joins TRBV19 to TRBJ2-2, with a weak D call TRBD1 (6 bases). The origin of this receptor is a human donor in good health. Sequenced material: CD4+ T cells from blood buffy coats. The CDR3 reads CASRRTDLNTGELFF. CDR3 sequence (DNA): TGTGCCAGTAGAAGGACAGACTTAAACACCGGGGAGCTGTTTTTT. Looking up the rest from reference TRBV19 and TRBJ2-2 gives the full variable domain: DGGITQSPKYLFRKEGQNVTLSCEQNLNHDAMYWYRQDPGQGLRLIYYSQIVNDFQKGDIAEGYSVSREKKESFPLTVTSAQKNPTAFYLCASRRTDLNTGELFFGEGSRLTVL.